The rows below give T cell receptor beta chains drawn from one sample of a study of regulatory T cells in long-lasting Graves disease. TCRdb called the multiplex PCR reads again in MiXCR, with one record for every CDR3 protein. In the table there are 200,000 to 250,000 distinct CDR3 sequences, 20% of which are singletons. The sequences come from peripheral blood mononuclear cells (PBMCs), collected at new diagnosis, from a patient treated with antithyroid drugs. Receptors originate from a female donor with Graves disease. Both conserved end residues are part of each CDR3. The order of the fields is clone size, J gene, V gene, D gene, CDR3 protein, CDR3 DNA. The D gene is left open where the match is weak. The size field is filled for only some rows; it gives once, few, many or a size class.

many TRBJ2-1 TRBV5-1 - CASREQRSNNNEQFF TGCGCCAGCAGGGAACAGAGGAGTAATAACAATGAGCAGTTCTTC
- TRBJ2-7 TRBV28 - CASSLGPGARYEQYF TGTGCCAGCAGTTTAGGGCCGGGGGCGCGGTACGAGCAGTACTTC
many TRBJ2-2 TRBV14 - CASSQQRNTGELFF TGTGCCAGCAGCCAACAGAGGAACACCGGGGAGCTGTTTTTT
many TRBJ1-2 TRBV14 - CASSQVGSYGYTF TGTGCCAGCAGCCAAGTCGGCAGTTATGGCTACACCTTC
many TRBJ2-1 TRBV7-2 - CASSPSRPNEQFF TGTGCCAGCAGCCCCAGTCGGCCCAATGAGCAGTTCTTC
many TRBJ1-5 TRBV18 - CASSPPGDQPQHF TGTGCCAGCAGCCCTCCGGGGGACCAGCCCCAGCATTTT
few TRBJ1-2 TRBV24-1 - CATSEAGTAPRDGYTF TGTGCCACCAGTGAAGCCGGGACGGCGCCCAGAGATGGCTACACCTTC
many TRBJ2-3 TRBV2 - CASSEPEGVPPTDTQYF TGTGCCAGCAGTGAACCTGAGGGAGTCCCTCCCACAGATACGCAGTATTTT
medium-sized TRBJ2-7 TRBV7-2 TRBD2 CASSLVGLSLARGYEQYF TGTGCCAGCAGCTTAGTGGGCCTCTCACTAGCGAGAGGGTACGAGCAGTACTTC
many TRBJ1-4 TRBV4-3 - CASSQGSATNEKLFF TGCGCCAGCAGCCAAGGGAGCGCAACTAATGAAAAACTGTTTTTT
many TRBJ1-5 TRBV6-1 TRBD1 CASQGQNQPQHF TGTGCCAGTCAGGGACAGAATCAGCCCCAGCATTTT
- TRBJ1-5 TRBV5-5 TRBD1 CASSQGSGTGGFNQPQHF TGTGCCAGCAGCCAGGGCTCCGGGACAGGGGGTTTCAATCAGCCCCAGCATTTT
- TRBJ2-7 TRBV7-8 TRBD1 CASSPSQAGTGGPYEQYF TGTGCCAGCAGCCCCTCACAAGCCGGGACAGGGGGCCCCTACGAGCAGTACTTC
few TRBJ1-6 TRBV25-1 TRBD1 CASSPRGLSNSPLHF TGTGCCAGCAGTCCCAGGGGGTTAAGTAATTCACCCCTCCACTTT
many TRBJ2-7 TRBV3-1 TRBD2 CASSQEASGTYEQYF TGTGCCAGCAGCCAAGAAGCTAGCGGGACCTACGAGCAGTACTTC
many TRBJ2-5 TRBV7-2 - CASSLVQSQETQYF TGTGCCAGCAGCTTAGTGCAATCCCAAGAGACCCAGTACTTC
many TRBJ2-2 TRBV6-5 - CASSYSSPSAGELFF TGTGCCAGCAGTTACTCCTCCCCTAGTGCCGGGGAGCTGTTTTTT
few TRBJ2-7 TRBV19 - CASSRTDSSYEQYF TGTGCCAGTAGCCGGACGGATAGCTCCTACGAGCAGTACTTC
many TRBJ2-2 TRBV28 TRBD1 CASSNRGITGELFF TGTGCCAGCAGTAACAGGGGGATCACAGGGGAGCTGTTTTTT
few TRBJ1-1 TRBV9 - CASSVEQQNTEAFF TGTGCCAGCAGCGTAGAACAGCAGAACACTGAAGCTTTCTTT
many TRBJ2-2 TRBV20-1 - CSASNPVAGELFF TGCAGTGCTAGTAACCCGGTCGCCGGGGAGCTGTTTTTT
- TRBJ2-2 TRBV10-1 - CASSVSGTGELFF TGCGCCAGCAGTGTTAGCGGAACCGGGGAGCTGTTTTTT
many TRBJ2-7 TRBV28 TRBD1 CASSSPPSGTGARQYF TGTGCCAGCAGTTCCCCGCCGTCCGGGACAGGGGCCAGACAGTACTTC
many TRBJ2-1 TRBV7-9 - CATQALEAHNEQFF TGTGCCACACAAGCCTTGGAGGCCCACAATGAGCAGTTCTTC
many TRBJ2-2 TRBV2 TRBD2 CASNPGLVIGELFF TGTGCCAGCAACCCGGGACTAGTTATCGGGGAGCTGTTTTTT
many TRBJ2-7 TRBV12-3/TRBV12-4 - CASKRTGSSYEQYF TGTGCCAGCAAGCGGACCGGCAGCTCCTACGAGCAGTACTTC
many TRBJ2-2 TRBV6-1 TRBD1 CASTRDREGTGELFF TGTGCCAGCACCCGGGACAGGGAGGGCACCGGGGAGCTGTTTTTT
many TRBJ2-3 TRBV20-1 - CSARRPGRTDTQYF TGCAGTGCTAGAAGACCGGGACGCACAGATACGCAGTATTTT
many TRBJ2-2 TRBV5-6 - CASSLRGLIGELFF TGTGCCAGCAGCTTGCGGGGGCTGATCGGGGAGCTGTTTTTT
many TRBJ2-3 TRBV29-1 - CSVVDYRDTQYF TGCAGCGTTGTGGATTACCGGGATACGCAGTATTTT
- TRBJ2-3 TRBV20-1 TRBD2 CSIQGGTSGGSDTQYF TGCAGTATACAAGGGGGGACTAGCGGGGGGTCTGATACGCAGTATTTT
many TRBJ1-2 TRBV20-1 - CSASPSPRGYGSYGYTF TGCAGTGCTAGCCCCTCCCCCCGTGGTTATGGGTCCTATGGCTACACCTTC
many TRBJ2-7 TRBV7-2 TRBD2 CASSLDTSGASYEQYF TGTGCCAGCAGCTTAGACACTAGCGGAGCCTCCTACGAGCAGTACTTC
many TRBJ1-5 TRBV20-1 - CSARDGRGNQPQHF TGCAGTGCTAGAGATGGGAGAGGTAATCAGCCCCAGCATTTT
- TRBJ1-3 TRBV24-1 - CATSDLIVVISGNTIYF TGTGCCACCAGCGACCTCATCGTCGTGATCTCTGGAAACACCATATATTTT
few TRBJ1-2 TRBV2 - CASRMTDNYGYTF TGTGCCAGCAGAATGACGGACAACTATGGCTACACCTTC
many TRBJ2-2 TRBV24-1 - CATSGLRNAGELFF TGTGCCACCAGTGGTCTTAGAAACGCCGGGGAGCTGTTTTTT
- TRBJ2-3 TRBV19 - CASSNDPSTDTQYF TGTGCCAGTAGTAACGACCCTAGCACAGATACGCAGTATTTT
- TRBJ2-1 TRBV20-1 - CSARGGGANEQFF TGCAGTGCTAGAGGTGGGGGGGCCAATGAGCAGTTCTTC
many TRBJ2-3 TRBV3-1 - CASSHLVQGSGTDTQYF TGTGCCAGCAGCCACCTAGTCCAGGGGAGTGGGACAGATACGCAGTATTTT
many TRBJ1-1 TRBV18 - CASSPRQGDTEAFF TGTGCCAGCTCACCAAGGCAGGGTGACACTGAAGCTTTCTTT
- TRBJ2-3 TRBV7-8 TRBD2 CASSLTLGTSGDTQYF TGTGCCAGCAGCTTAACCCTCGGGACTAGCGGAGATACGCAGTATTTT
many TRBJ2-7 TRBV28 - CASREDYEQYF TGTGCCAGCAGGGAGGACTACGAGCAGTACTTC
- TRBJ2-7 TRBV6-1 - CASNPDSSYEQYF TGTGCCAGCAATCCGGACAGCTCCTACGAGCAGTACTTC
- TRBJ2-1 TRBV12-3/TRBV12-4 - CASSQSGDEQFF TGTGCCAGCAGTCAGTCAGGGGATGAGCAGTTCTTC
many TRBJ1-1 TRBV6-1 - CASRRASIYTEAFF TGTGCCAGCAGGAGGGCCAGTATCTACACTGAAGCTTTCTTT
many TRBJ2-7 TRBV7-9 - CASSPSGGLDEQYF TGTGCCAGCAGCCCCTCCGGGGGGCTGGACGAGCAGTACTTC
many TRBJ2-7 TRBV7-2 - CASSPPMAYEQYF TGTGCCAGCAGTCCGCCAATGGCCTACGAGCAGTACTTC
- TRBJ2-3 TRBV20-1 TRBD2 CSARRLAGVPDTQYF TGCAGTGCTAGACGACTAGCGGGGGTGCCAGATACGCAGTATTTT
few TRBJ2-3 TRBV28 TRBD1 CASSPWDRGTDTQYF TGTGCCAGCAGTCCATGGGACAGGGGCACAGATACGCAGTATTTT
many TRBJ2-1 TRBV5-1 TRBD2 CASSFREGVVYNEQFF TGCGCCAGCAGCTTCAGGGAGGGTGTAGTCTACAATGAGCAGTTCTTC
- TRBJ2-7 TRBV2 TRBD1 CASSDRGTHYEQYF TGTGCCAGCAGTGACAGGGGGACCCACTACGAGCAGTACTTC
many TRBJ2-7 TRBV12-3/TRBV12-4 - CASSLSHSYEQYF TGTGCCAGCAGTTTAAGTCACTCCTACGAGCAGTACTTC
many TRBJ2-7 TRBV20-1 TRBD2 CSAPSTSGRTEQYF TGCAGTGCCCCGTCGACTAGCGGGAGAACCGAGCAGTACTTC
many TRBJ2-5 TRBV28 - CASTYDPRQTQYF TGTGCCAGCACATACGATCCCCGGCAGACCCAGTACTTC
- TRBJ1-5 TRBV19 TRBD1 CASSIQGAGGTQHF TGTGCCAGTAGTATACAGGGGGCGGGTGGGACCCAGCATTTT
many TRBJ2-1 TRBV6-1 - CASSVLGTSNNEQFF TGTGCCAGCAGTGTCCTCGGGACTTCAAACAATGAGCAGTTCTTC
- TRBJ2-7 TRBV2 TRBD1 CASSGGGGRLSYEQYF TGTGCCAGCAGTGGAGGGGGCGGGCGTCTCTCCTACGAGCAGTACTTC
many TRBJ1-1 TRBV12-3/TRBV12-4 - CASSPGTYTEAFF TGTGCCAGCAGCCCTGGGACATACACTGAAGCTTTCTTT